Included here is one T cell receptor beta chain sequence, with context. Its antigen has not been determined. No base quality information exists; no much larger clone differs at one position. TCRbeta CDR3 regions were amplified from genomic DNA by means of the immunoSEQ Assay, a bias-controlled multiplex PCR. The original pipeline was this. Nucleated cell counts per sample were estimated from amplification of reference gene primers within the assay. Sequence reads were collapsed and filtered to measure the absolute abundance of every unique TCRbeta CDR3 rearrangement. For each sample, productive Simpson clonality was calculated as the square root of Simpson's diversity index across productive rearrangements. TCRdb's version of the immuneACCESS table is confined to in-frame rearrangements and falls short of the full clone set. An unresolved V gene accounts for under half of the shortfall where checked; the remainder is of unknown origin. Clone size and V and J calls were adopted from that table, with D and trimming inferred from the DNA. Within this sample are 160,000 or so clones, with roughly 87% of them counted one time only. The ten largest clones represent roughly 1.2% of the sample.

Enrolling through a virtual design, the prospective study's participants ranged in age from roughly 18 to 100 years and lived across 24 United States geographic areas. To assign participants to cohorts, the prospective study relied on clinical history that participants themselves reported in a screening survey and a study questionnaire. Mobile phlebotomists in the prospective study collected whole blood, serum and a nasopharyngeal or oropharyngeal swab from every participant. Prospective study participants could optionally give additional blood draws and questionnaires over an approximately 2-month period. Blood samples from the prospective study were shipped frozen or at room temperature prior to DNA extraction. This record belongs to a study of blood T cell repertoires in COVID-19 (dated by TCRdb to the early 2020s). Study-level background: Collaborator samples came from the United States, Italy and Spain and covered acute and convalescent phases of COVID-19. The material from the prospective study consisted of cDNA or gDNA derived from T cells, B-cell-depleted T cells, or PBMCs. Deeply sampled blood TCRbeta repertoires from subjects exposed to, actively infected with, or recovered from COVID-19 were included in the dataset. The repertoires were released in a freely available public database meant as a resource for research on the immune response to SARS-CoV-2. Samples came from the ongoing ImmuneRACE study (first 160 participants) plus 1,254 subjects from 6 global collaborators. Nearly every sample came with metadata listing a de-identified subject ID, COVID-19 status, age in years and sex. HLA class I and class II types, where available, came from metadata supplied by the sample provider rather than from assay-based typing. Beyond this particular receptor, the publication reports: How much clinical and demographic metadata was included differed by source and by participant, and the metadata was provided uncurated.

The cysteine opens and the phenylalanine closes a CDR3 of 15 amino acids. Just CDR3 DNA is preserved here, 45 bases in frame from base 1. CDR1 and CDR2 are read off the germline V gene (reference sequence) as GTSNPN and SVGIG. V has 2 bases trimmed and J has 7 bases trimmed; junction bases matching no gene number 10. This sequence originates from a human donor with acute COVID-19. The donor label of this sample is uncertain. The rearrangement joined TRBV30 to TRBJ2-5, with 10 bases in between that match TRBD2. The sample taken for sequencing was PBMCs or T cells enriched from blood (not recorded which). The CDR3 region has the sequence CAWSKASGGRSTQYF. The DNA sequence follows: TGTGCCTGGAGTAAGGCTAGCGGGGGCCGTTCGACCCAGTACTTC.